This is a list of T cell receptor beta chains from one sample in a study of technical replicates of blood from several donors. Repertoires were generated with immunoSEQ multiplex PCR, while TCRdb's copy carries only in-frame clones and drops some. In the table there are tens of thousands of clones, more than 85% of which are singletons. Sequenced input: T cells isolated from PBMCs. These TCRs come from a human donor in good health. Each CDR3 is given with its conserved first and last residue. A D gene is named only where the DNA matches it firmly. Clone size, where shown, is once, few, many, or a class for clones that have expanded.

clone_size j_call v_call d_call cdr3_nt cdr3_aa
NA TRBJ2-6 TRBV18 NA TGTGCCAGCTCGGAGATGTCCGGGTCTGGGGCCAACGTCCTGACTTTC CASSEMSGSGANVLTF
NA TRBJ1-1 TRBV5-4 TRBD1 TGTGCCAGCAGCGCAGGGGGCCTCAACACTGAAGCTTTCTTT CASSAGGLNTEAFF
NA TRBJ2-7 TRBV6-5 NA TGTGCCAGCAGTCGGGACTCCCCTGGCGAGCAGTACTTC CASSRDSPGEQYF
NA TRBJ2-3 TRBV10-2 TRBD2 TGCGCCAGCAGTGAAGCCAGAAGAAGAACTAGCGGGGGCACAGATACGCAGTATTTT CASSEARRRTSGGTDTQYF
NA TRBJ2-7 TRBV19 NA TGTGCCAGTAGTATACCGGGCTACGAGCAGTACTTC CASSIPGYEQYF
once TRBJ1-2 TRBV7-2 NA TGTGCCAGCAGCTGGGGAGATTATGGCTACACCTTC CASSWGDYGYTF
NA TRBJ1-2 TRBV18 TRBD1 TGTGCCAGCTCACCACCTGGGACAGGGGGTAATGGCTACACCTTC CASSPPGTGGNGYTF
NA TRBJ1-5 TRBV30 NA TGTGCCTGGAGCCGTCCCTCAGACAATCAGCCCCAGCATTTT CAWSRPSDNQPQHF
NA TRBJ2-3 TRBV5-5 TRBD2 TGTGCCAGCAGCCGATTACTAGCGGGAGTAGATACGCAGTATTTT CASSRLLAGVDTQYF
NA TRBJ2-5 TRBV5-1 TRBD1 TGCGCCAGCAGCCCTACAGGGGGCCGAGAGACCCAGTACTTC CASSPTGGRETQYF
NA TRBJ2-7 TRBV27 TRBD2 TGTGCCAGCAACCGCCTTAGCGGGTCTGACGAGCAGTACTTC CASNRLSGSDEQYF
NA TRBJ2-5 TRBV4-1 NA TGCGCCAGCAGCCGAGTACTAGCTTTCCAAGAGACCCAGTACTTC CASSRVLAFQETQYF
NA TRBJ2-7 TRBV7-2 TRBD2 TGTGCCAGCAGCTTCCAAGGACTAGCGGGAGGGGACGAGCAGTACTTC CASSFQGLAGGDEQYF
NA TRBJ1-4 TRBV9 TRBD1 TGTGCCAGCAGCGCCGACACCCTCAGACAGGGAACTAATGAAAAACTGTTTTTT CASSADTLRQGTNEKLFF
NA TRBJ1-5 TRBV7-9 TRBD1 TGTGCCAGCAGCATGGGACAGGGTGTTCAGCCCCAGCATTTT CASSMGQGVQPQHF
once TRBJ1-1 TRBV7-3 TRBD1 TGTGCCAGCAGCTTCAGCAGGGGGACTGAAGCTTTCTTT CASSFSRGTEAFF
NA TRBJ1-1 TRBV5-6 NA TGTGCCAGCAGCTTGCTAGGGGCAAACACTGAAGCTTTCTTT CASSLLGANTEAFF
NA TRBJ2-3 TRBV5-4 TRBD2 TGTGCCAGCAGCTTGGGACTAGCTAGCACAGATACGCAGTATTTT CASSLGLASTDTQYF
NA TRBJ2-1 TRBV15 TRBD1 TGTGCCACCAGCAAGTCCCGGGACAGAAACTACAATGAGCAGTTCTTC CATSKSRDRNYNEQFF
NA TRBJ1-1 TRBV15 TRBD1 TGTGCCACCACCTGGGACAGGGGGACTGAAGCTTTCTTT CATTWDRGTEAFF
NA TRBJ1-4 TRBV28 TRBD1 TGTGCCAGCACCTCAGGGGGTATTAATGAAAAACTGTTTTTT CASTSGGINEKLFF
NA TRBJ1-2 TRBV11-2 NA TGTGCCAGCAGCATCGTTCAGGGCGAGGGCTACACCTTC CASSIVQGEGYTF
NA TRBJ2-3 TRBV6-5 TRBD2 TGTGCCAGCAGTTACTCGCCGGGAGGGGGAAAAGATACGCAGTATTTT CASSYSPGGGKDTQYF
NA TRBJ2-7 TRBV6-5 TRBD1 TGTGCCAGCAATGTACCGGGACAGGGGGCTAAGCAGTACTTC CASNVPGQGAKQYF
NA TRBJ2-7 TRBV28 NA TGTGCCAGCAGTTTATGGGGCACCTTAGGCTACGAGCAGTACTTC CASSLWGTLGYEQYF
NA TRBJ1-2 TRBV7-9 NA TGTGCCAGCAGCTTAGCGCCAGGGAACTATGGCTACACCTTC CASSLAPGNYGYTF
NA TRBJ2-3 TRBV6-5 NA TGTGCCAGCAGTTCGGGGGGCGAGATAGATACGCAGTATTTT CASSSGGEIDTQYF
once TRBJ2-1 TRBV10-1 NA TGCGCCAGCAGTGAAAGTTTGGGAGCAGGAGCTTATAATGAGCAGTTCTTC CASSESLGAGAYNEQFF
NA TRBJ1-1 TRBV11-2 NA TGTGCCAGCAGCTTAGTACCTACGAACACTGAAGCTTTCTTT CASSLVPTNTEAFF
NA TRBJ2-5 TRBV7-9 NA TGTGCCAGCAGCTACGGAGAGACCCAGTACTTC CASSYGETQYF
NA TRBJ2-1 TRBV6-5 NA TGTGCCAGCAGTTCGCGGGGACTTTCCTACAATGAGCAGTTCTTC CASSSRGLSYNEQFF
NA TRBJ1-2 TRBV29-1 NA TGCAGCGTTCGGCCCAATGAATTTCAGGGGTTCGAGGGCTACACCTTC CSVRPNEFQGFEGYTF
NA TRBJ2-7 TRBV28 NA TGTGCCAGCACCGAAACCTCTCGGACTTACTCCTACGAGCAGTACTTC CASTETSRTYSYEQYF
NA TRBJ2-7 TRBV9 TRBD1 TGTGCCAGCAGCGTCGGGTGGACAGGCTCCTACGAGCAGTACTTC CASSVGWTGSYEQYF
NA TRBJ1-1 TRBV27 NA TGTGCCAGCAGTTTTTATTCCGGGAACACTGAAGCTTTCTTT CASSFYSGNTEAFF
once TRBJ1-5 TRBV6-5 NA TGTGCCAGCAGGAAAGACAGGATAGAAAGTCAGCCCCAGCATTTT CASRKDRIESQPQHF
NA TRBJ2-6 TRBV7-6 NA TGTGCCAGCAGCCCACTACTGGTCTCTGGGGCCAACGTCCTGACTTTC CASSPLLVSGANVLTF
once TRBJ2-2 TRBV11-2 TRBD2 TGTGCCAGCAGATTAGCGGGGGGGAACACCGGGGAGCTGTTTTTT CASRLAGGNTGELFF
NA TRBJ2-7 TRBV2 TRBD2 TGTGCCAGCAGCACAGGACTAGCGGGAGAGCAGTACTTC CASSTGLAGEQYF
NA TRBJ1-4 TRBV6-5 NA TGTGCCAGCAGTTACACTCTCGGGGTAACTAATGAAAAACTGTTTTTT CASSYTLGVTNEKLFF
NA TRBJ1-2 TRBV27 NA TGTGCCAGCAGTTTGGGGGGATTTCTGGGCTACACCTTC CASSLGGFLGYTF